This T cell receptor beta chain was identified during a study of breast tumors, draining lymph nodes, adjacent tissues. A note on this clonotype: Antigen specificity is unknown.

Study observations and caveats: Tumor T cell lymph node origin was a supported hypothesis, not proven.

TCRdb itself ran the multiplex PCR reads through MiXCR, one entry per CDR3 protein. Found here are tens of thousands of distinct CDR3 sequences, more than 25% of them singletons; the top ten hold 11%. The CDR3 contains 14 residues. Deletions cut 0 bases from V and 2 bases from J, with 11 bases between. Per the germline V gene, CDR1 is DFQATT and CDR2 is SNEGSKA (reference sequence). The chain combines TRBV20-1 with TRBJ2-7, with D maybe TRBD2 (6 bases). Sequenced material: breast tumor tissue. The source of this sequence is a female donor with breast cancer. Some clones in this sample may be carry-over from other donors' samples. The CDR3 DNA sequence: TGCAGTGCTAGAGATCCGGCTAGCGCCTACGAGCAGTACTTC. Amino acid sequence: CSARDPASAYEQYF.